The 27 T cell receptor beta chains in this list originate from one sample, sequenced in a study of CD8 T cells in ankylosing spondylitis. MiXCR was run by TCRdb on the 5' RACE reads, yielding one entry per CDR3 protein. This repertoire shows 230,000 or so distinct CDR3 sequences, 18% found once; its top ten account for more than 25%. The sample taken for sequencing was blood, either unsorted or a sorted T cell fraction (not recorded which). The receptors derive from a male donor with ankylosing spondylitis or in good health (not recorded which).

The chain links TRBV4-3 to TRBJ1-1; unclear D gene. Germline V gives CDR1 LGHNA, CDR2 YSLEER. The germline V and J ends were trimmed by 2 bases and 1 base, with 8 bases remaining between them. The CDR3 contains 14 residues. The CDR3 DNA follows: TGCGCCAGCAGCCAAACCACAGAGAACACTGAAGCTTTCTTT. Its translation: CASSQTTENTEAFF.

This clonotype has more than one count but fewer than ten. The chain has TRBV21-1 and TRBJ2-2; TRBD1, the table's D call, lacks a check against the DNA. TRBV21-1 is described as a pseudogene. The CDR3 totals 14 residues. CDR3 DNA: TGTGCCGGCCCTGGGACAGCGAACACCGGGGAGCTGTTTTTT. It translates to CAGPGTANTGELFF.

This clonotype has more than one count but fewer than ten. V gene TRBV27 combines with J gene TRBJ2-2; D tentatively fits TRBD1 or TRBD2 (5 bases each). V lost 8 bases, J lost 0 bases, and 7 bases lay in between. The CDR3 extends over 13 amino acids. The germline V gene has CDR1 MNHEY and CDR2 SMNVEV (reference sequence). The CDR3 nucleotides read TGTGCCAGCGGGACGGCGAACACCGGGGAGCTGTTTTTT. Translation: CASGTANTGELFF.

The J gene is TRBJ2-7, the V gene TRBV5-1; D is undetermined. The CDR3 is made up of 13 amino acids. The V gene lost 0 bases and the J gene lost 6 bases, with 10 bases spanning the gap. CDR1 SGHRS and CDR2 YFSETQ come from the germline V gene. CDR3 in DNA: TGCGCCAGCAGCTTGGACCATCCTCCCGAGCAGTACTTC. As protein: CASSLDHPPEQYF.

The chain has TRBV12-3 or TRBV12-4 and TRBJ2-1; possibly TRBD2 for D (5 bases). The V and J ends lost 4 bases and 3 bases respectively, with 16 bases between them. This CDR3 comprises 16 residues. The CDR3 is CASSSTRSGLYNEQFF. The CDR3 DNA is TGTGCCAGCAGTTCAACCCGCAGCGGCCTCTACAATGAGCAGTTCTTC.

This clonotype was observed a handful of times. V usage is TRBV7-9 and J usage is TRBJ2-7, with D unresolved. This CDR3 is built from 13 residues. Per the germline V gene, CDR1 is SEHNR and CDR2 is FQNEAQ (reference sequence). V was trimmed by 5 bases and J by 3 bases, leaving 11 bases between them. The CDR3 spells CASSRMAGYEQYF. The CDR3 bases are TGTGCCAGCAGCCGAATGGCCGGCTACGAGCAGTACTTC.

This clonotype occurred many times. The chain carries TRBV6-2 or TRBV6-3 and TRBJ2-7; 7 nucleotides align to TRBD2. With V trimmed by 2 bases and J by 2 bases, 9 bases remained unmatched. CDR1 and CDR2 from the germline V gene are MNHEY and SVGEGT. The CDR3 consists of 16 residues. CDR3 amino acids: CASSYGMASGTYEQYF. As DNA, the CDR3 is TGTGCCAGCAGTTACGGGATGGCTAGCGGAACCTACGAGCAGTACTTC.

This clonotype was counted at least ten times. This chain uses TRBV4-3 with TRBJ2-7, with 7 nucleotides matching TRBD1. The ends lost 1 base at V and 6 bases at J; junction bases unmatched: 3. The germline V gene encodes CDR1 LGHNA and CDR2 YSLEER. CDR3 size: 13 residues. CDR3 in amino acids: CASSQGQGAEQYF. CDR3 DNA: TGCGCCAGCAGCCAAGGACAGGGTGCCGAGCAGTACTTC.

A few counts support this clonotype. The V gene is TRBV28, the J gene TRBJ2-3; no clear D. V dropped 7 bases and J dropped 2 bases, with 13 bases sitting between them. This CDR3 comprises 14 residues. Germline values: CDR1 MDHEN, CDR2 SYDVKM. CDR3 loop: CASNYEGITDTQYF. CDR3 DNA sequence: TGTGCCAGCAACTACGAAGGAATCACAGATACGCAGTATTTT.

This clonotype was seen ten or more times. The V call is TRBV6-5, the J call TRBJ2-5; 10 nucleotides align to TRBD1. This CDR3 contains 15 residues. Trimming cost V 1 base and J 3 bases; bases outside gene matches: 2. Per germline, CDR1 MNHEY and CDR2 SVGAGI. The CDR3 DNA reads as TGTGCCAGCAGTTACTTTGGGACAGGGGAAGAGACCCAGTACTTC. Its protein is CASSYFGTGEETQYF.

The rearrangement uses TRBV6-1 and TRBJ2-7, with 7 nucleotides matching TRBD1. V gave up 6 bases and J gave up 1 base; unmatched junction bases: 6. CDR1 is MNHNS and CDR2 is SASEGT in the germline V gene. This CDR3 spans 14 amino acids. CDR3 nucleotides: TGTGCCAGCAGACCCGGACAGGCTTCCTACGAGCAGTACTTC. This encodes CASRPGQASYEQYF.

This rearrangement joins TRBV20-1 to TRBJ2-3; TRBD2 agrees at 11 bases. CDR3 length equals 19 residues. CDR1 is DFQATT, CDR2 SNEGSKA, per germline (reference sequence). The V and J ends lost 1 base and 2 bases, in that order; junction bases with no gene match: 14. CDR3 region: CSARVIGTSGKGTTDTQYF. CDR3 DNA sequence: TGCAGTGCTAGAGTCATAGGGACTAGCGGAAAAGGGACCACAGATACGCAGTATTTT.

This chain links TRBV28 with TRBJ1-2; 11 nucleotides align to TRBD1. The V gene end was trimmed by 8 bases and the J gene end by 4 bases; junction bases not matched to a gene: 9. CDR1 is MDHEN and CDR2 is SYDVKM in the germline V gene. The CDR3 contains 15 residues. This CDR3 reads CASWPPGQGVYGYTF. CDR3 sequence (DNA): TGTGCCAGCTGGCCCCCGGGACAGGGGGTCTATGGCTACACCTTC.

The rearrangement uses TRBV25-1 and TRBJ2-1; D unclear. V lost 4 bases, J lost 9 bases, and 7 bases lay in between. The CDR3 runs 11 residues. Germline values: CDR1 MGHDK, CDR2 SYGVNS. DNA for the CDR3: TGTGCCAGCAGTGTATCGAGTGAGCAGTTCTTC. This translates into CASSVSSEQFF.

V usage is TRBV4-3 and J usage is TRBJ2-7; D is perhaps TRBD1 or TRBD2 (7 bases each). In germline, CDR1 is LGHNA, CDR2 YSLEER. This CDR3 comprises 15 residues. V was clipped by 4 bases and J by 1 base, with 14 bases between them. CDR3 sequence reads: CASSPGRGRSYEQYF. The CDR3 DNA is TGCGCCAGCAGCCCTGGGAGGGGGCGATCCTACGAGCAGTACTTC.

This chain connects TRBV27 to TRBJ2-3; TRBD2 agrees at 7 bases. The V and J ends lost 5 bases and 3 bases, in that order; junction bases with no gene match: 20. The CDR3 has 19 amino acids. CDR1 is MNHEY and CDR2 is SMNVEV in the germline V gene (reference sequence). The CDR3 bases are TGTGCCAGCAGTCAAATTCCTCCGGGGAGCGGGACCCTTACAGATACGCAGTATTTT. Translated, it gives CASSQIPPGSGTLTDTQYF.

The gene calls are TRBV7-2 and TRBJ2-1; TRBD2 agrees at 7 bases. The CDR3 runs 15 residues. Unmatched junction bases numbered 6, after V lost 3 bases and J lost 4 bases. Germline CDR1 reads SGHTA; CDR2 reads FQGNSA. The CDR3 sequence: CASSFGAGEYNEQFF. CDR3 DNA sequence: TGTGCCAGCAGCTTTGGGGCGGGAGAGTACAATGAGCAGTTCTTC.

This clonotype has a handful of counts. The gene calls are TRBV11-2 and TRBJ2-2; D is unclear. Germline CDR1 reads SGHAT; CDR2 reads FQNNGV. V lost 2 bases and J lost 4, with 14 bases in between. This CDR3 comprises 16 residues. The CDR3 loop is CASSLLVSQSTGELFF. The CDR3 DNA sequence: TGTGCCAGCAGCTTACTGGTTTCTCAAAGCACCGGGGAGCTGTTTTTT.

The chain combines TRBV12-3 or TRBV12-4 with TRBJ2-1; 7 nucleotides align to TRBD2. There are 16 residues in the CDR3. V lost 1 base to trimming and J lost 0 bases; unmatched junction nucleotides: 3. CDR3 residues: CASSLDWEGSYNEQFF. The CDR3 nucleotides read TGTGCCAGCAGTTTAGATTGGGAGGGCTCCTACAATGAGCAGTTCTTC.

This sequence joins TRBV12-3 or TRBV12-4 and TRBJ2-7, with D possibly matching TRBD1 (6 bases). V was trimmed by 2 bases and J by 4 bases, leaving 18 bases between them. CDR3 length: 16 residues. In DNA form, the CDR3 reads TGTGCCAGCAGTTTATTCTGGGGGTCCAGGGGATACGAGCAGTACTTC. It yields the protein CASSLFWGSRGYEQYF.

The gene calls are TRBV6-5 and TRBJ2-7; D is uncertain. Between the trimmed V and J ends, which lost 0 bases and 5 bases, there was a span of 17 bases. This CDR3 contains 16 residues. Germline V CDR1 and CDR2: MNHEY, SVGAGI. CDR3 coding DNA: TGTGCCAGCAGTTACTCGTCTGGGTGGCTTTCCGACGAGCAGTACTTC. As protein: CASSYSSGWLSDEQYF.

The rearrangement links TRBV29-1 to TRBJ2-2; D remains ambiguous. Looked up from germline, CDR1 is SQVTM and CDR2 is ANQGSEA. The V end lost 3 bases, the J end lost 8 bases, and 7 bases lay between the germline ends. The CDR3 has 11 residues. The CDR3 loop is CSVDRWGELFF. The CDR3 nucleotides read TGCAGCGTTGATAGGTGGGGGGAGCTGTTTTTT.

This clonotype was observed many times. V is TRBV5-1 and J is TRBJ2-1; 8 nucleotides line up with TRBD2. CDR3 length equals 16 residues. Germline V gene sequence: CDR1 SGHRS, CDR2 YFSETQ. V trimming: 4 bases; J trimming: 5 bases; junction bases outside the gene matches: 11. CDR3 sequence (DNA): TGCGCCAGCAGCCCTGCACCGACTAGCGCCGACAATGAGCAGTTCTTC. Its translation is CASSPAPTSADNEQFF.

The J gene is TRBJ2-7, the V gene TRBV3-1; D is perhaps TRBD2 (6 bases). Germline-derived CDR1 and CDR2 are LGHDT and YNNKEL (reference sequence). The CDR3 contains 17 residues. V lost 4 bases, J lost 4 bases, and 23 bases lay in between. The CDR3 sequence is CASSPRDSPIFEYEQYF. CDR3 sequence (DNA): TGTGCCAGCAGCCCTCGGGACTCCCCGATCTTTGAGTACGAGCAGTACTTC.

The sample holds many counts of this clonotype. CDR3 bases: TGTGCCAGCAGTAACCGGGACAGGGACCCCTACGAGCAGTACTTC. It specifies CASSNRDRDPYEQYF. The chain employs TRBV21-1 and TRBJ2-7; TRBD1, as called in the table, went unchecked against the DNA. TRBV21-1 is classified as a pseudogene. The CDR3 extends over 15 amino acids.

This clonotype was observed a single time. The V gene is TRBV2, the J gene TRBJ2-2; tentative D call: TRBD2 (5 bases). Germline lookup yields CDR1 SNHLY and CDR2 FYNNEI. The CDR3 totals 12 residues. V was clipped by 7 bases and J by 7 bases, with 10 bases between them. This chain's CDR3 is CASIGIHGELFF. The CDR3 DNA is TGTGCCAGCATCGGGATTCACGGGGAGCTGTTTTTT.

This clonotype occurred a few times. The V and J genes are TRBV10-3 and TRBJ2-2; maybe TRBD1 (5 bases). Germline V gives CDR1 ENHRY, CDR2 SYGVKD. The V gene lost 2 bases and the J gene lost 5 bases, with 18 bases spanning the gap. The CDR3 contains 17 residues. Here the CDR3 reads CAISEGAIVESTGELFF. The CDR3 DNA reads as TGTGCCATCAGTGAGGGGGCGATAGTAGAGTCGACCGGGGAGCTGTTTTTT.